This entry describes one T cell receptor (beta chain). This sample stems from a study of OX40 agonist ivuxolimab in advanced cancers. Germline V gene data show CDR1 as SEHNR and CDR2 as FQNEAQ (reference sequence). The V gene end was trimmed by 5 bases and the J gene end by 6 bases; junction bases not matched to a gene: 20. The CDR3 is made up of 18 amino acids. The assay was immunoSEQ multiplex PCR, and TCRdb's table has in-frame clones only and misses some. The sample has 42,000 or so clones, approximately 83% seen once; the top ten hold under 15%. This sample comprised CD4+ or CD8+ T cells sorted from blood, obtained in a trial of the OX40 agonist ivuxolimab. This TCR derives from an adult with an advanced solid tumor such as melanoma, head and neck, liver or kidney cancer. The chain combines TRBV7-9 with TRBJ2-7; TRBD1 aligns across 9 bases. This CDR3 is CASSRSGAYRDRVSEQYF. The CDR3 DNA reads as TGTGCCAGCAGCCGCTCGGGGGCTTACCGGGACAGGGTTTCCGAGCAGTACTTC.